This TCR beta chain comes out of a study of human T cells and chemical hapten exposure. This clonotype showed up just a few times. It was unfractionated whole blood from which total RNA was extracted. The library attached unique molecular identifiers to individual cDNA molecules. Using its own MiXCR run on the reads, TCRdb lists one record per CDR3 protein. Of about 120,000 distinct CDR3 sequences listed, over 7% are singletons. Sequencing was performed on whole blood. The receptor was isolated from a human donor in good health. Some clones in this sample may be carry-over from other donors' samples.

The chain's CDR3 is CASKDLNTEAFF. CDR3 bases: TGTGCCAGCAAGGACCTGAACACTGAAGCTTTCTTT. The chain is built from TRBV6-6 and TRBJ1-1; unclear D gene. Germline CDR1 reads MNHNY; CDR2 reads SVGAGI (reference sequence). The CDR3 is 12 residues long. V dropped 7 bases and J dropped 0 bases, with 6 bases sitting between them.